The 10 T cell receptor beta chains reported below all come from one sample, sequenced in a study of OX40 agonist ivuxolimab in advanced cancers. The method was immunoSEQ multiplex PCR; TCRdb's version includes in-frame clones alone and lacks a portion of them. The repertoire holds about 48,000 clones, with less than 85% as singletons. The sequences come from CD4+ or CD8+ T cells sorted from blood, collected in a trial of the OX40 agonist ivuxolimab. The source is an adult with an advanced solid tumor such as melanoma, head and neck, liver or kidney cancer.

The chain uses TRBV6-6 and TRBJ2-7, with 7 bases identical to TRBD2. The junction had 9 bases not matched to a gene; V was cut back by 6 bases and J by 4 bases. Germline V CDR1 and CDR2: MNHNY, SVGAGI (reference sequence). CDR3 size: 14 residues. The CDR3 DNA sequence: TGTGCCAGCAGACGCCTGGGAGGGCTTTACGAGCAGTACTTC. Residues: CASRRLGGLYEQYF.

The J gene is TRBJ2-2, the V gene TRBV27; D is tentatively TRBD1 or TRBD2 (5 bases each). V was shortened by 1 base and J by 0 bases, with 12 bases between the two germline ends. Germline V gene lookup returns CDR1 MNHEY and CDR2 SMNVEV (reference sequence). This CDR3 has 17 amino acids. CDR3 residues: CASSLLGGGANTGELFF. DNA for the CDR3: TGTGCCAGCAGTTTATTGGGTGGGGGAGCGAACACCGGGGAGCTGTTTTTT.

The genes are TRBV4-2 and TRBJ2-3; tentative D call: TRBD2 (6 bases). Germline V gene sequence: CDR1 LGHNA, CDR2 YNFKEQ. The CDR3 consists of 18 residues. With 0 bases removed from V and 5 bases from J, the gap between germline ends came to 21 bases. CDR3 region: CASSQDYRLATGLDTQYF. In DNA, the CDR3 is TGTGCCAGCAGCCAAGATTATCGGCTAGCGACCGGCTTAGATACGCAGTATTTT.

CDR3: CASSVQGAANEKLFF. CDR3 nucleotide sequence: TGTGCCAGCAGCGTACAGGGGGCAGCTAATGAAAAACTGTTTTTT. V gene TRBV7-2 combines with J gene TRBJ1-4; 9 bases align to TRBD1. Germline lookup yields CDR1 SGHTA and CDR2 FQGNSA. This CDR3 has 15 amino acids. After removal of 5 bases from V and 3 bases from J, the junction contained 4 bases not matched to a gene.

CDR3 amino acids: CASTLSRDFTDTQYF. The CDR3 nucleotides are TGTGCCAGTACGCTAAGTCGAGATTTTACAGATACGCAGTATTTT. This chain links TRBV19 with TRBJ2-3; D remains ambiguous. Trimming left V 7 bases short and J 3 bases short, with 17 bases between. Germline V lookup: CDR1 LNHDA, CDR2 SQIVND (reference sequence). The CDR3 covers 15 residues.

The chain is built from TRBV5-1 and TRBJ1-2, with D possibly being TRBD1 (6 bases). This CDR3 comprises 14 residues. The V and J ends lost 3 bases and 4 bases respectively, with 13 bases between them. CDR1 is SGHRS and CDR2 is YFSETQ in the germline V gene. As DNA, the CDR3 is TGCGCCAGCAGCTACGGACAGTCGATCTATGGCTACACCTTC. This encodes CASSYGQSIYGYTF.

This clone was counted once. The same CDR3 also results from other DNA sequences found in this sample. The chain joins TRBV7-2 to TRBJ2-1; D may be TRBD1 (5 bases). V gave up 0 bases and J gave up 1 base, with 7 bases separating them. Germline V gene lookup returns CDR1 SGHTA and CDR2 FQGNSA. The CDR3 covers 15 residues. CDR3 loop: CASSLARGSYNEQFF. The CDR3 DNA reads TGTGCCAGCAGCTTAGCTAGGGGATCCTACAATGAGCAGTTCTTC.

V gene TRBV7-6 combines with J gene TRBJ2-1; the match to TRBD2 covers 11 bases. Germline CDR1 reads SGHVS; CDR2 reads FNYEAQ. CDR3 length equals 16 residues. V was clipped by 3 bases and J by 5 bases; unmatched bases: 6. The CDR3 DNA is TGTGCCAGCAGCTTGGGGACTAGCGGATCTAACAATGAGCAGTTCTTC. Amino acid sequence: CASSLGTSGSNNEQFF.

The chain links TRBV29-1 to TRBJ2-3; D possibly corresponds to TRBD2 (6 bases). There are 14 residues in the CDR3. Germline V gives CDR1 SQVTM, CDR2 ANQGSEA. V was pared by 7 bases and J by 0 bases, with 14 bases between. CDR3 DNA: TGCAGCGGACTAGGACAATCTAGCACAGATACGCAGTATTTT. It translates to CSGLGQSSTDTQYF.

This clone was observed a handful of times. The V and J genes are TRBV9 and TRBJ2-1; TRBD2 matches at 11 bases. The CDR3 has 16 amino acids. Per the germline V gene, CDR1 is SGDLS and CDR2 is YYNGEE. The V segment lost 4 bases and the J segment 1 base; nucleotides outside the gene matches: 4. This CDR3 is CASSPSGGLSYNEQFF. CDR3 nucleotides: TGTGCCAGCAGCCCTAGCGGGGGGCTTTCCTACAATGAGCAGTTCTTC. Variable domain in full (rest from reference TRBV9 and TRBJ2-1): DSGVTQTPKHLITATGQRVTLRCSPRSGDLSVYWYQQSLDQGLQFLIQYYNGEERAKGNILERFSAQQFPDLHSELNLSSLELGDSALYFCASSPSGGLSYNEQFFGPGTRLTVL.